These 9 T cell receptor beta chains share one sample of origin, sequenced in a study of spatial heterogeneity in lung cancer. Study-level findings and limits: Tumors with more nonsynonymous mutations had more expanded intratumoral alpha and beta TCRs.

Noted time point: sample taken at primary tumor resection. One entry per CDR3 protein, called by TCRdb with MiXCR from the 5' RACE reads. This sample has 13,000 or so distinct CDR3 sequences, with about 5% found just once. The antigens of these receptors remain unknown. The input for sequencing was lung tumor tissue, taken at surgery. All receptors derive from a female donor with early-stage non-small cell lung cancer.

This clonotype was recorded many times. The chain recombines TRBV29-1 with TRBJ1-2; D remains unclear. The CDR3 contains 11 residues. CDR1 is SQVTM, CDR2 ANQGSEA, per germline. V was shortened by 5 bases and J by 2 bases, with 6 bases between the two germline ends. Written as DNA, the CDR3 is TGCAGCGTTTTTGAAAACTATGGCTACACCTTC. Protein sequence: CSVFENYGYTF.

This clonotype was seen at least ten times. CDR3 nucleotides: TGTGCCAGCAGACTAGCGGGGGGCGCCTACGAGCAGTACTTC. It translates to CASRLAGGAYEQYF. The rearrangement uses TRBV7-9 and TRBJ2-7; 12 bases line up with TRBD2. The CDR3 covers 14 residues. The V gene's germline CDR1 is SEHNR and CDR2 FQNEAQ (reference sequence). V dropped 6 bases and J dropped 2; count of bases not matched to a gene: 2.

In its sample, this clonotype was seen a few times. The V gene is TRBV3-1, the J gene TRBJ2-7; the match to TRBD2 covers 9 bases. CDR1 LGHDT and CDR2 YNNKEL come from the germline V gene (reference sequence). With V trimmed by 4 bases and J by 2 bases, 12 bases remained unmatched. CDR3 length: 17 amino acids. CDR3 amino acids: CASSRPNLAGRPYEQYF. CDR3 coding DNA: TGTGCCAGCAGCCGACCTAACCTAGCGGGGCGCCCCTACGAGCAGTACTTC.

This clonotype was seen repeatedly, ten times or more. CDR3 DNA: TGTGCCAGCAGCCAAGCGGGACAGGGTTACAATGAGCAGTTCTTC. Translated: CASSQAGQGYNEQFF. The chain has TRBV7-9 and TRBJ2-1; TRBD1 matches 9 bases. The germline CDR1 and CDR2 sequences are SEHNR and FQNEAQ (reference sequence). This CDR3 is 15 amino acids long. V lost 5 bases, J lost 4 bases, and 6 bases stayed unmatched. The full variable domain, in which reference TRBV7-9 and TRBJ2-1 provide the parts outside the CDR3, is DTGVSQNPRHKITKRGQNVTFRCDPISEHNRLYWYRQTLGQGPEFLTYFQNEAQLEKSRLLSDRFSAERPKGSFSTLEIQRTEQGDSAMYLCASSQAGQGYNEQFFGPGTRLTVL.

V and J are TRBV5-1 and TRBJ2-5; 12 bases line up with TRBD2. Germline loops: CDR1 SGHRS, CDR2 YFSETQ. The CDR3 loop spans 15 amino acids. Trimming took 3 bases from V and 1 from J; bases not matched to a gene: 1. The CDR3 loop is CASSWGLAGQETQYF. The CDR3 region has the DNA TGCGCCAGCAGCTGGGGACTAGCGGGCCAAGAGACCCAGTACTTC.

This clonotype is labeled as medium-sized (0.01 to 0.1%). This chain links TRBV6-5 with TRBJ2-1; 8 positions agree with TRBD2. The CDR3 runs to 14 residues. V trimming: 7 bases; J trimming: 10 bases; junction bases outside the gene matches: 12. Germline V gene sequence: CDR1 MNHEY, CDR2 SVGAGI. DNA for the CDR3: TGTGCCAGCACCTCGGGACTAGGGTTTTCCGAGCAGTTCTTC. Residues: CASTSGLGFSEQFF.

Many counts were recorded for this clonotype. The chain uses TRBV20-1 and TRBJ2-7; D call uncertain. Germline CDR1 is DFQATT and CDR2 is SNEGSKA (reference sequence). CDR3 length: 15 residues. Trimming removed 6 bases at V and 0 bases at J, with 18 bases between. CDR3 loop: CSARQVGLFSYEQYF. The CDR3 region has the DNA TGCAGTGCCCGTCAGGTTGGCCTCTTCTCCTACGAGCAGTACTTC.

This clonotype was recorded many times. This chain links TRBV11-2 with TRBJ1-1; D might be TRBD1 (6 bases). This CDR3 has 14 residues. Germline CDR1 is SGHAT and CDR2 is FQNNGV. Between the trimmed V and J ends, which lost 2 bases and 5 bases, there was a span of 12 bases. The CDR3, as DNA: TGTGCCAGCAGCTTATGGAGCAGGGGAACTGAAGCTTTCTTT. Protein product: CASSLWSRGTEAFF.

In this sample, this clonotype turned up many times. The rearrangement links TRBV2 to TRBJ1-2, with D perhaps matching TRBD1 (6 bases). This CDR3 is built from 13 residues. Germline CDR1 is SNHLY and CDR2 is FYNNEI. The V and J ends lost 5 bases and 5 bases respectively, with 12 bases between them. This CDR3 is CASSNRVWYGYTF. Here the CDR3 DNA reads TGTGCCAGCAGTAACAGGGTCTGGTATGGCTACACCTTC.